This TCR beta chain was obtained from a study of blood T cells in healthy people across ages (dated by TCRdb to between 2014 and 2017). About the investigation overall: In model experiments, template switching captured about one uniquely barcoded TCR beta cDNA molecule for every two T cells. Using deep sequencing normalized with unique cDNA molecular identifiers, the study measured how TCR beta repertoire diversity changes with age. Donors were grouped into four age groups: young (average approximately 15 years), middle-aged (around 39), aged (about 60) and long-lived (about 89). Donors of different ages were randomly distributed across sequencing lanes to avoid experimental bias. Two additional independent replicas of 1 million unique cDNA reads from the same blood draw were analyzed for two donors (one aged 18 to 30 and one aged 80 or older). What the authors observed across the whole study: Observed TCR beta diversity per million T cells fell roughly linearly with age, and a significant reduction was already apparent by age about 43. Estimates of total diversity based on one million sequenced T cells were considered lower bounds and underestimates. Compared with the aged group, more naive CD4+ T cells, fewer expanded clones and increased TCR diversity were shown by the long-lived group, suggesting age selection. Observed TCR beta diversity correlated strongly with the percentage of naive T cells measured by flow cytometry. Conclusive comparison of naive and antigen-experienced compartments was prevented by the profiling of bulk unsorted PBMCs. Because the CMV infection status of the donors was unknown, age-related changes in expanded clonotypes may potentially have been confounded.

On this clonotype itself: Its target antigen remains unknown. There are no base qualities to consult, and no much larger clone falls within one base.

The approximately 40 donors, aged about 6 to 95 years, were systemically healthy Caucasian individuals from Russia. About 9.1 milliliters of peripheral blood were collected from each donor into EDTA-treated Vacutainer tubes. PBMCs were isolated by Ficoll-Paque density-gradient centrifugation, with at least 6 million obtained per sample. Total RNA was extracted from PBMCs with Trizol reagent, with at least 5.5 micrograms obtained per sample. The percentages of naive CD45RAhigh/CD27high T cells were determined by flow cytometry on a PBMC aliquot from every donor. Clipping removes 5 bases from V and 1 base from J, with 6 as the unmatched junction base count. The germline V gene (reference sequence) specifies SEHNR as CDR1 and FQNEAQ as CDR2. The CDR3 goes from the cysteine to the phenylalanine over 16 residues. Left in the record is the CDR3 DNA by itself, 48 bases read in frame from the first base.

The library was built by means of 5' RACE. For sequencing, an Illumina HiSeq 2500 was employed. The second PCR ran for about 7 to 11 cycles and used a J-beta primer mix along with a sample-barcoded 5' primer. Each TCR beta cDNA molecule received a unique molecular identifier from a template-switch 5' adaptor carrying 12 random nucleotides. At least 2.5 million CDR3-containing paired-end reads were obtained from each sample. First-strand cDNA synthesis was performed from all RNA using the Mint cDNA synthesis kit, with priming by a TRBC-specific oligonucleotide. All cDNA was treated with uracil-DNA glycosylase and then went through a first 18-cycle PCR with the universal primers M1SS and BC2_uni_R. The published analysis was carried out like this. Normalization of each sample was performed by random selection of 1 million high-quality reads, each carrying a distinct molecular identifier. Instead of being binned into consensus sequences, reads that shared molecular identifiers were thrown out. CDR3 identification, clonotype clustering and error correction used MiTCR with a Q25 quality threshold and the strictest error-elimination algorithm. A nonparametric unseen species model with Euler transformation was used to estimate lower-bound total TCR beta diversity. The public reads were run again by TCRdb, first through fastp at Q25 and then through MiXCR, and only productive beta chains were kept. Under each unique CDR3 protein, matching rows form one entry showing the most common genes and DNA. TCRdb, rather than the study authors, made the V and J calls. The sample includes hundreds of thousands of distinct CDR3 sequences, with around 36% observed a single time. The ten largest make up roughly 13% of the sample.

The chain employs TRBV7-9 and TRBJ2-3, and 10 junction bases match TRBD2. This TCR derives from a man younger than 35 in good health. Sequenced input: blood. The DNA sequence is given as TGTGCCAGCAGCCACCCGGGGACTAGCGGCACAGATACGCAGTATTTT. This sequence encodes CASSHPGTSGTDTQYF.